Described below is a single T cell receptor beta chain sequence and its context. Its cognate antigen is unknown. The sample belongs to a study of T cells expressing NK-cell markers. As for the study in general: Sorted CD3+CD56-NKG2C+, CD3+CD56+NKG2C- and CD3+CD56+NKG2C+ T cells were the source of the TCR beta repertoires. Seven of eight sequenced donors tested HCMV-seropositive; one tested seronegative.

CDR3 length: 14 residues. The germline gives CDR1 MNHEY, CDR2 SVGAGI. Researchers built TCR beta cDNA using 5'RACE template switching with UMIs. TCRdb reprocessed the 5' RACE reads and keeps a single row for each CDR3 protein, giving no DNA. This sample's clone table lists 400,000 to 550,000 distinct CDR3 sequences. Study observations and caveats: For a handful of donors, the dominant NKG2C+ clonotypes made up roughly 1.0-7.5% of their CD8+ T cells.

The receptor was derived from a woman aged 18-70 years in good health. Sequencing input: blood T cells: a sorted CD56 or NKG2C T cell subset, CD4+ or CD8+ T cells, or bulk PBMC T cells (not recorded which). The rearrangement uses TRBV6-5 and TRBJ2-7. CDR3: CASSNSRNYYEQYF.